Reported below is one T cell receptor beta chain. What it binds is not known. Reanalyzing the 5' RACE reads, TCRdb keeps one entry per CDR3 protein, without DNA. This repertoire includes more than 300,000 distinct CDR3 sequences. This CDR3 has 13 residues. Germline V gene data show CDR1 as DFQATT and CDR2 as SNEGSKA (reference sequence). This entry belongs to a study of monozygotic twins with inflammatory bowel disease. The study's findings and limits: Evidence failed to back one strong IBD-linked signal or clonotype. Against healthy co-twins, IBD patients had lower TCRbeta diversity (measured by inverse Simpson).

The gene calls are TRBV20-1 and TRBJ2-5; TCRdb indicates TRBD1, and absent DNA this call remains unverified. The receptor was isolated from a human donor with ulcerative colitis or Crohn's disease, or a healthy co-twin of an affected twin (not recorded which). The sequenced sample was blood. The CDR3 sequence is CSAGWTVQETQYF.